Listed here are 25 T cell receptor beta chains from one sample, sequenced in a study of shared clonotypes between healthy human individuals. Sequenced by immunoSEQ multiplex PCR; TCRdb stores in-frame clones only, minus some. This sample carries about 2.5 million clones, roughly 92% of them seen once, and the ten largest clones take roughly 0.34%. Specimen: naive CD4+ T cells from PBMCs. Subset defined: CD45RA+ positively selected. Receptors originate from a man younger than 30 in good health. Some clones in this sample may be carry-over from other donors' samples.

The CDR3 here is CASSVGFSDTQYF. Written as DNA, the CDR3 is TGTGCCAGCAGCGTAGGTTTTTCAGATACGCAGTATTTT. The chain employs TRBV9 and TRBJ2-3; the D is unclear. The germline gives CDR1 SGDLS, CDR2 YYNGEE. This CDR3 has 13 amino acids. V was shortened by 0 bases and J by 4 bases, with 6 bases between the two germline ends.

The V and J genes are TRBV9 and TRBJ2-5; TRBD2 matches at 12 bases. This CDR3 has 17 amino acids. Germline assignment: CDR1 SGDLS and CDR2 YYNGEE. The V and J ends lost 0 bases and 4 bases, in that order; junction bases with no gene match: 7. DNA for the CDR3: TGTGCCAGCAGCGTAGGCGGACTAGCGGGAAGAAGAGAGACCCAGTACTTC. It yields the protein CASSVGGLAGRRETQYF.

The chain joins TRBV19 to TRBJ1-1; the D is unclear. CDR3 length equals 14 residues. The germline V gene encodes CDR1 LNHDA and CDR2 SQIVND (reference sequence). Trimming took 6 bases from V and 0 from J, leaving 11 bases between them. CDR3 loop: CASSRREMNTEAFF. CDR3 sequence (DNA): TGTGCCAGTAGCCGCCGTGAGATGAACACTGAAGCTTTCTTT. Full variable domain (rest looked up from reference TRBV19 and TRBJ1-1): DGGITQSPKYLFRKEGQNVTLSCEQNLNHDAMYWYRQDPGQGLRLIYYSQIVNDFQKGDIAEGYSVSREKKESFPLTVTSAQKNPTAFYLCASSRREMNTEAFFGQGTRLTVV.

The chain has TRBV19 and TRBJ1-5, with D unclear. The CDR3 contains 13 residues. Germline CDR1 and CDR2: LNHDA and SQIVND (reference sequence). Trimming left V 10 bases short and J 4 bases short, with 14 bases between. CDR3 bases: TGTGCCACCGAGGCGAACAGAAATCAGCCCCAGCATTTT. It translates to CATEANRNQPQHF.

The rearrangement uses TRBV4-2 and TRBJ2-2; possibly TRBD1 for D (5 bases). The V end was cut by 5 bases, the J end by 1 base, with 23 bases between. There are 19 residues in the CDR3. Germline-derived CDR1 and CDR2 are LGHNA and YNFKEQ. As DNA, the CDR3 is TGTGCCAGCAGCAATTCGATACGCGTTCGCAGGGAGAACACCGGGGAGCTGTTTTTT. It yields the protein CASSNSIRVRRENTGELFF.

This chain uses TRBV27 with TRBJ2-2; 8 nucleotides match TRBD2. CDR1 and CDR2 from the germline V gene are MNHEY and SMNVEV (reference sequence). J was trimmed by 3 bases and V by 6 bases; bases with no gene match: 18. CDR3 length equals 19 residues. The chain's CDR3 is CASRQKSLRLAQDTGELFF. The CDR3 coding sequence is TGTGCCAGCAGACAAAAATCCCTTCGACTAGCGCAAGACACCGGGGAGCTGTTTTTT.

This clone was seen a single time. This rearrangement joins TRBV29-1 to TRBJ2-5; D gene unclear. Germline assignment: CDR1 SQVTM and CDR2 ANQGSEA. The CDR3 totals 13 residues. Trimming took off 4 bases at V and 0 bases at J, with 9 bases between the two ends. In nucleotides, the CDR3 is TGCAGCGTTGGATTCAGCGACCAAGAGACCCAGTACTTC. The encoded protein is CSVGFSDQETQYF.

CDR3 residues: CASRDRVLEKLFF. The CDR3 region has the DNA TGTGCCAGCAGGGACAGGGTTCTTGAAAAACTGTTTTTT. The J gene is TRBJ1-4, the V gene TRBV27; 8 bases map to TRBD1. Unmatched junction bases numbered 4, after V lost 6 bases and J lost 7 bases. Germline values: CDR1 MNHEY, CDR2 SMNVEV (reference sequence). This CDR3 spans 13 amino acids.

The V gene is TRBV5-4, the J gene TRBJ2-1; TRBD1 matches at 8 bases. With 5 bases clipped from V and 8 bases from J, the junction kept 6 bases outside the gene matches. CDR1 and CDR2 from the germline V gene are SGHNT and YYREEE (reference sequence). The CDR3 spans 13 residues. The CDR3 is CASRDRAGDEQFF. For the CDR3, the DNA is TGTGCCAGCAGGGACAGGGCAGGCGATGAGCAGTTCTTC.

CDR3 coding DNA: TGTGCCAGCAGCGTAGCCGGACAGGACTCCTACGAGCAGTACTTC. It codes for CASSVAGQDSYEQYF. V and J are TRBV9 and TRBJ2-7; 7 bases line up with TRBD1. CDR1 and CDR2 from the germline V gene are SGDLS and YYNGEE. J lost 0 bases, V lost 0 bases, and 3 bases had no gene match. This CDR3 is built from 15 residues. Complete variable domain (other parts from reference TRBV9 and TRBJ2-7): DSGVTQTPKHLITATGQRVTLRCSPRSGDLSVYWYQQSLDQGLQFLIQYYNGEERAKGNILERFSAQQFPDLHSELNLSSLELGDSALYFCASSVAGQDSYEQYFGPGTRLTVT.

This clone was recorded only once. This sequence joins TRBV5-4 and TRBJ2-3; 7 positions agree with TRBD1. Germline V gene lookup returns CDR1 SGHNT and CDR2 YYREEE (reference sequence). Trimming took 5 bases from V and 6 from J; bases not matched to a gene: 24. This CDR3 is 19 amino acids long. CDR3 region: CASRQGWSDREKSSDTQYF. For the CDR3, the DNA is TGTGCCAGCAGACAAGGTTGGTCAGACAGGGAGAAATCTTCGGATACGCAGTATTTT.

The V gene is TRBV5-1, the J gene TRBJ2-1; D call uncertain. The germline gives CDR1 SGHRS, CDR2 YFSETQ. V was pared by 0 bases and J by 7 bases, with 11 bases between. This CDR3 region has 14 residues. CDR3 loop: CASSLDSDLNEQFF. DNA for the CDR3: TGCGCCAGCAGCTTGGACTCTGACCTAAATGAGCAGTTCTTC. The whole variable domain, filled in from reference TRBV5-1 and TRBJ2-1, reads KAGVTQTPRYLIKTRGQQVTLSCSPISGHRSVSWYQQTPGQGLQFLFEYFSETQRNKGNFPGRFSGRQFSNSRSEMNVSTLELGDSALYLCASSLDSDLNEQFFGPGTRLTVL.

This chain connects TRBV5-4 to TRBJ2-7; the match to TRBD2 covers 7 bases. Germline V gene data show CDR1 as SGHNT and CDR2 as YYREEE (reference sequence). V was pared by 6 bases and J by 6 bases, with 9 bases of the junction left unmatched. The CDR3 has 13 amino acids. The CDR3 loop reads CASKAGEGGEQYF. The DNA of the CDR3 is TGTGCCAGCAAGGCGGGAGAGGGTGGCGAGCAGTACTTC.

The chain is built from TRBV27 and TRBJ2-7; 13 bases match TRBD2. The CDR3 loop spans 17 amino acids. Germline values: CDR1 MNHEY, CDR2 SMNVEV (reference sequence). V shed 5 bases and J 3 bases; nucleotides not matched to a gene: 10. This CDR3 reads CASSAGLAGAPGYEQYF. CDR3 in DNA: TGTGCCAGCAGTGCCGGACTAGCGGGAGCCCCAGGCTACGAGCAGTACTTC.

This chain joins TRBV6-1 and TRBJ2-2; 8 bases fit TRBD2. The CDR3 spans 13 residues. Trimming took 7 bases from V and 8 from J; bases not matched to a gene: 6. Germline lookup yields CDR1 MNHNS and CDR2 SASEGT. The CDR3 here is CASTDSGKGELFF. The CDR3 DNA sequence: TGTGCCAGCACGGATAGCGGGAAAGGGGAGCTGTTTTTT.

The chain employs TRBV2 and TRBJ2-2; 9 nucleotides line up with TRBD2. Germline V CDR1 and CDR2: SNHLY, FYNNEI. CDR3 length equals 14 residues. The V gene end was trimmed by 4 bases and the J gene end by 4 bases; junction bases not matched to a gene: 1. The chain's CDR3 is CASSGAGGTGELFF. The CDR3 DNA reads TGTGCCAGCAGTGGAGCGGGAGGCACCGGGGAGCTGTTTTTT.

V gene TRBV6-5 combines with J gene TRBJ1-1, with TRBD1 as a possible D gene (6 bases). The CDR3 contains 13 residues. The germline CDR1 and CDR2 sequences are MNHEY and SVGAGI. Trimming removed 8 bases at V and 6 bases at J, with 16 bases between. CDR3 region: CASLNRDISEAFF. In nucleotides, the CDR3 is TGTGCCAGCCTAAATAGGGACATCTCTGAAGCTTTCTTT.

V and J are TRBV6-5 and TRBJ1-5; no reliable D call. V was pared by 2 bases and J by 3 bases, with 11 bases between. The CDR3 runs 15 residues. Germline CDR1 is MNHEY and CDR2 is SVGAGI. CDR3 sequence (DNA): TGTGCCAGCAGTTACCGCAAGGGAAACAATCAGCCCCAGCATTTT. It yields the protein CASSYRKGNNQPQHF.

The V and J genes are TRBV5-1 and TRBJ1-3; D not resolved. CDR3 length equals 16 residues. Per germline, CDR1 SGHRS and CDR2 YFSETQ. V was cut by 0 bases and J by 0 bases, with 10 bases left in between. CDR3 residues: CASSLAPGNSGNTIYF. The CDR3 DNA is TGCGCCAGCAGCTTGGCGCCGGGGAACTCTGGAAACACCATATATTTT.

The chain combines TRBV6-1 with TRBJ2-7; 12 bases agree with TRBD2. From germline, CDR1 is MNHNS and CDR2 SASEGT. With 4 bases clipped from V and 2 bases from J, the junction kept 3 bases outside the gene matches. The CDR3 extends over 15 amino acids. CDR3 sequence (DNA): TGTGCCAGCAGTGGCCTAGCGGGAGGGCCCTACGAGCAGTACTTC. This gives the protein CASSGLAGGPYEQYF.

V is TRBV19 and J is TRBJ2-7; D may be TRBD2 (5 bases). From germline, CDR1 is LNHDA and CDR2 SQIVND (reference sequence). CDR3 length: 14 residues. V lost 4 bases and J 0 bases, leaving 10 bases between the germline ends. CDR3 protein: CASSNERNSYEQYF. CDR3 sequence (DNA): TGTGCCAGTAGTAACGAGCGGAACTCCTACGAGCAGTACTTC.

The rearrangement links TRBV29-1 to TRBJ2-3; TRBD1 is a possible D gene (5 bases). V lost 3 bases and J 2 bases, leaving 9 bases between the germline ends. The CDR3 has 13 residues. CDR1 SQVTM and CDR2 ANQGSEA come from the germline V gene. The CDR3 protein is CSVEQGPTDTQYF. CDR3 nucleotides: TGCAGCGTTGAGCAGGGCCCCACAGATACGCAGTATTTT.

The CDR3 reads CASSPGAGAVYEQYF. The CDR3 DNA follows: TGCGCCAGCAGCCCGGGGGCGGGGGCTGTCTACGAGCAGTACTTC. The chain recombines TRBV5-1 with TRBJ2-7; possible D gene TRBD2, 7 bases. The CDR3 is 15 amino acids. The germline V and J ends were trimmed by 4 bases and 3 bases, with 17 bases remaining between them. Germline assignment: CDR1 SGHRS and CDR2 YFSETQ. The variable domain in full, with the rest retrieved from reference TRBV5-1 and TRBJ2-7, is KAGVTQTPRYLIKTRGQQVTLSCSPISGHRSVSWYQQTPGQGLQFLFEYFSETQRNKGNFPGRFSGRQFSNSRSEMNVSTLELGDSALYLCASSPGAGAVYEQYFGPGTRLTVT.

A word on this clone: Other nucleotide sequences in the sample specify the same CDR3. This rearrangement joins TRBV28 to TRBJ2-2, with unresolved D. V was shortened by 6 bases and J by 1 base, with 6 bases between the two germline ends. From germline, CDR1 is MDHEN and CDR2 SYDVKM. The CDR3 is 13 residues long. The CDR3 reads CASRSGNTGELFF. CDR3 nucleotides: TGTGCCAGCAGGTCAGGGAACACCGGGGAGCTGTTTTTT.

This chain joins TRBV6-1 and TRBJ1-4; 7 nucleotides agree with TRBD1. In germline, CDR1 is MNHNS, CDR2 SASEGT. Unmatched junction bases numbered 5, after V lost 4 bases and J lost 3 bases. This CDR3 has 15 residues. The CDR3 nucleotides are TGTGCCAGCAGTGGGTACGGGACAGCTAATGAAAAACTGTTTTTT. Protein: CASSGYGTANEKLFF.